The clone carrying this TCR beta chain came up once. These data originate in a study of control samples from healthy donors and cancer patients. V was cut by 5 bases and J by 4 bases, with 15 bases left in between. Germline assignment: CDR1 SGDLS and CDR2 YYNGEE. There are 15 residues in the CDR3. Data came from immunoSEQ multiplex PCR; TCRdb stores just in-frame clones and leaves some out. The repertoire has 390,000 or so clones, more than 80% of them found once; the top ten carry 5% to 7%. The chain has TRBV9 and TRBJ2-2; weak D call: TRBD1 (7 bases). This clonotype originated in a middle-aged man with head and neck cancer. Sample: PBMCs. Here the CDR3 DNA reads TGTGCCAGCAGACCGGGGGACAGCCCCACCGGGGAGCTGTTTTTT. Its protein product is CASRPGDSPTGELFF.